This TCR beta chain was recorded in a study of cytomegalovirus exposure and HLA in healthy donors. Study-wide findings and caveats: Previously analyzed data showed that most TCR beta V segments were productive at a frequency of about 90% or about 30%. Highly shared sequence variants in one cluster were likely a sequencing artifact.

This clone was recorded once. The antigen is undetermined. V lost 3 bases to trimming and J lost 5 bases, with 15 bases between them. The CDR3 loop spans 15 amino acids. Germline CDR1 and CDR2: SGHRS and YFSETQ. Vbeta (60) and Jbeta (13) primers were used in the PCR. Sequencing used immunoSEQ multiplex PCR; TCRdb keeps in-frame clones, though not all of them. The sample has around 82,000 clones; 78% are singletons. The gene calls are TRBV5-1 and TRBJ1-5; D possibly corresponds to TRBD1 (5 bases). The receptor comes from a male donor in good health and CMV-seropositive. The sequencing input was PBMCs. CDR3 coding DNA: TGCGCCAGCAGCTGGTCCGGGACTAGGGATCAGCCCCAGCATTTT. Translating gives CASSWSGTRDQPQHF.